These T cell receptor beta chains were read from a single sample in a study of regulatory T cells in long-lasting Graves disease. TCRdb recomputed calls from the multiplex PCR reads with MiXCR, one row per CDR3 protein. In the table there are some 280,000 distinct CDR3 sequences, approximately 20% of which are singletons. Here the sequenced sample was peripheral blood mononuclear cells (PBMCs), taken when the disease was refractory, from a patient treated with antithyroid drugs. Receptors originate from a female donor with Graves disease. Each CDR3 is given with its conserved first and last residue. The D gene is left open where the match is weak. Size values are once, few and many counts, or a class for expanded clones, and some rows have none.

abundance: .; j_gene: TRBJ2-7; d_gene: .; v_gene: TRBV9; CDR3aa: CASSVGAGTYEQYF; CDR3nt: TGTGCCAGCAGCGTAGGGGCGGGTACCTACGAGCAGTACTTC
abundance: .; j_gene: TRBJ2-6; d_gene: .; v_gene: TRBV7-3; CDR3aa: CASGSPGRNSGANVLTF; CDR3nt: TGTGCCAGCGGCTCTCCCGGGCGAAACTCTGGGGCCAACGTCCTGACTTTC
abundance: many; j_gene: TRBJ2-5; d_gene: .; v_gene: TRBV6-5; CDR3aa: CASSYLRVKGEETQYF; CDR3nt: TGTGCCAGCAGTTACCTGCGGGTAAAGGGGGAAGAGACCCAGTACTTC
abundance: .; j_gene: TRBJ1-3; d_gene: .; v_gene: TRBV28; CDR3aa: CASSSRLEHSGNTIYF; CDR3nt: TGTGCCAGCAGCTCCCGGCTGGAACACTCTGGAAACACCATATATTTT
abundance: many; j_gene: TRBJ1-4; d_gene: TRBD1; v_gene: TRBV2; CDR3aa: CASSDGTGTEKLFF; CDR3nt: TGTGCCAGCAGTGACGGGACAGGAACTGAAAAACTGTTTTTT
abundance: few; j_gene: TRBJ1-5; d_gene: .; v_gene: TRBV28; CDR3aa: CASSFGDNYQPQHF; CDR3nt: TGTGCCAGCAGTTTTGGGGACAATTATCAGCCCCAGCATTTT
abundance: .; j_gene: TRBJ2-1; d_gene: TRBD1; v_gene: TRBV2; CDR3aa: CASSEGQGAYNEQFF; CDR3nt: TGTGCCAGCAGTGAGGGACAGGGGGCGTACAATGAGCAGTTCTTC
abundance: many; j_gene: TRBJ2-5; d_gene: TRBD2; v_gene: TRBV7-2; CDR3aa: CASSFPLAAETQYF; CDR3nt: TGTGCCAGCAGCTTCCCACTAGCGGCGGAGACCCAGTACTTC
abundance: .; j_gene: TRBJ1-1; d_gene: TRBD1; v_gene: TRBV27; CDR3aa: CASSQGGRLGTEAFF; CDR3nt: TGTGCCAGCAGTCAGGGGGGGAGGTTAGGCACTGAAGCTTTCTTT
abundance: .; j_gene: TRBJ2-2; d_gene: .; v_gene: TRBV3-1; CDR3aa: CASSPYRDTGELFF; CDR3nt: TGTGCCAGCAGCCCCTACCGGGACACCGGGGAGCTGTTTTTT
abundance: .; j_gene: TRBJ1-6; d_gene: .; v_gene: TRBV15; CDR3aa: CATGRGLSSPLHF; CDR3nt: TGTGCCACCGGTCGGGGTTTGAGTTCACCCCTCCACTTT
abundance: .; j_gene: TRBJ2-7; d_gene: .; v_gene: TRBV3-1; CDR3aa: CASSLGPRIYEQYF; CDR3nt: TGTGCCAGCAGCCTTGGACCGAGAATCTACGAGCAGTACTTC
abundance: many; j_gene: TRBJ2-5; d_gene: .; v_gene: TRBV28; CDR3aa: CASSSDETQYF; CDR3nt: TGTGCCAGCAGTTCAGATGAGACCCAGTACTTC
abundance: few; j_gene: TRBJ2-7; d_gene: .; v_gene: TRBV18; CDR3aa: CASSPISRGYEQYF; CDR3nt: TGTGCCAGCTCACCCATCAGTAGGGGCTACGAGCAGTACTTC
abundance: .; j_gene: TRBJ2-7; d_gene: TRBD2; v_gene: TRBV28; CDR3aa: CASRPGLATYEQYF; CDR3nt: TGTGCCAGCAGGCCGGGACTAGCGACATACGAGCAGTACTTC
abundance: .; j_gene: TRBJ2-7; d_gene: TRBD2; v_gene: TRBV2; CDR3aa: CASSLSGRASYEQYF; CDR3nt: TGTGCCAGCAGCCTTAGCGGGAGGGCCTCCTACGAGCAGTACTTC
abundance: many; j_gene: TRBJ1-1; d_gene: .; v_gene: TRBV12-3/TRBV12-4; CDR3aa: CASSFTGWNTEAFF; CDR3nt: TGTGCCAGCAGTTTTACAGGATGGAACACTGAAGCTTTCTTT
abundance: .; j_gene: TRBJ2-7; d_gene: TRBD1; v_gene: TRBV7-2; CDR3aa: CASSPSGGFYEQYF; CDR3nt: TGTGCCAGCAGCCCGTCAGGGGGATTCTACGAGCAGTACTTC
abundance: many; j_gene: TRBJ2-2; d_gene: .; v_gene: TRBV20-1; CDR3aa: CSARSQLNTGELFF; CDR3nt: TGCAGTGCTAGAAGTCAGCTGAACACCGGGGAGCTGTTTTTT
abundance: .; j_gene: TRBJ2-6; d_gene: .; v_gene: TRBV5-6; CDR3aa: CASSPYSSGANVLTF; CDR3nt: TGTGCCAGCAGCCCATATAGTTCTGGGGCCAACGTCCTGACTTTC
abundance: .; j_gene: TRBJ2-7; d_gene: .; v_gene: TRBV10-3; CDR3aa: CAISVAGLGEQYF; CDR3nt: TGTGCCATCAGTGTGGCTGGGCTTGGCGAGCAGTACTTC
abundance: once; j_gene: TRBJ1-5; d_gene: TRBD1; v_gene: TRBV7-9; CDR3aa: CASSDGQGSNQPQHF; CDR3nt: TGTGCCAGCAGCGACGGACAGGGTAGCAATCAGCCCCAGCATTTT
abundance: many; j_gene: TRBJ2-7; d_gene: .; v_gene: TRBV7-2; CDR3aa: CASSLSPLSSYEQYF; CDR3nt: TGTGCCAGCAGCTTAAGCCCTCTGAGCTCCTACGAGCAGTACTTC
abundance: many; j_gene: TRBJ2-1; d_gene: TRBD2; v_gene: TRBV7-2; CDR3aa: CASSPTSGYNEQFF; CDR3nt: TGTGCCAGCAGCCCGACTAGCGGGTACAATGAGCAGTTCTTC
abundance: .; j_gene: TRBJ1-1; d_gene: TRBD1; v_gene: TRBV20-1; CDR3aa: CSARYRGDEAFF; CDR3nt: TGCAGTGCTAGATACAGGGGGGATGAAGCTTTCTTT
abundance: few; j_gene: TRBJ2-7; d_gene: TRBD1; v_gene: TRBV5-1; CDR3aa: CASRKTGDLSYEQYF; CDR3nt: TGCGCCAGCAGGAAGACAGGGGACCTCTCCTACGAGCAGTACTTC
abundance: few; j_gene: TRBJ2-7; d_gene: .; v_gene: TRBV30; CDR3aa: CAWESSYEQYF; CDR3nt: TGTGCCTGGGAGAGCTCCTACGAGCAGTACTTC
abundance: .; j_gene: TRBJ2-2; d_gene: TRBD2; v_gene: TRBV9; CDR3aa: CASSVVAGLAGVSGELFF; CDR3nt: TGTGCCAGCAGCGTTGTGGCGGGTCTAGCGGGAGTTTCCGGGGAGCTGTTTTTT
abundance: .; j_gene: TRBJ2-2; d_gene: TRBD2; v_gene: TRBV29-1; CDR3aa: CSAGEGYNTGELFF; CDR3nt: TGCAGCGCCGGGGAGGGCTATAACACCGGGGAGCTGTTTTTT
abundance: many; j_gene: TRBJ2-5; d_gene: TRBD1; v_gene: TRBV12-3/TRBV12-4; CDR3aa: CASRVTGQETQYF; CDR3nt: TGTGCCAGCAGAGTGACAGGGCAAGAGACCCAGTACTTC
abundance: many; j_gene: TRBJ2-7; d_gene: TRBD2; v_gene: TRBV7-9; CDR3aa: CASRTSGSYEQYF; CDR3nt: TGTGCCAGCAGGACTAGCGGGAGCTACGAGCAGTACTTC
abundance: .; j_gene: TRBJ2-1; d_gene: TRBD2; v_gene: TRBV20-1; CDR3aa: CSAREGGSTYNEQFF; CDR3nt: TGCAGTGCTAGAGAGGGCGGGAGCACCTACAATGAGCAGTTCTTC
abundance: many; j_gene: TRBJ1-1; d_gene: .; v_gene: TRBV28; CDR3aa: CASSLKLGGYTEAFF; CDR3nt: TGTGCCAGCAGTTTAAAGTTGGGAGGGTACACTGAAGCTTTCTTT
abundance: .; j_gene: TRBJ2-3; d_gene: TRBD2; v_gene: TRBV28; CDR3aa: CASRRTSGATDTQYF; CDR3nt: TGTGCCAGCAGGAGGACTAGCGGGGCCACAGATACGCAGTATTTT
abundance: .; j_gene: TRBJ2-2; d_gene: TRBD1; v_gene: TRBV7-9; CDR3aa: CASSLIRGMNTGELFF; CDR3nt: TGTGCCAGCAGCTTAATCAGGGGGATGAACACCGGGGAGCTGTTTTTT
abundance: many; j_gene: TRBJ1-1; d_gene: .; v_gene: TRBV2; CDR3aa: CASSESRQSEAFF; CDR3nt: TGTGCCAGCAGTGAATCCCGACAGTCTGAAGCTTTCTTT
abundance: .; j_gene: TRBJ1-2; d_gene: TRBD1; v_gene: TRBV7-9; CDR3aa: CASSTRQGGSGYTF; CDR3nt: TGTGCCAGCAGCACCCGACAGGGAGGCTCTGGCTACACCTTC
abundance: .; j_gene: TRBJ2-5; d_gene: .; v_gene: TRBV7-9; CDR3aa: CASSLRGTQETQYF; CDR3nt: TGTGCCAGCAGCTTAAGGGGGACCCAAGAGACCCAGTACTTC
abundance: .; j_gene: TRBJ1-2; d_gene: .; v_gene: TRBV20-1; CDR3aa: CSAPLGRLVTF; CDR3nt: TGCAGTGCCCCTCTTGGGCGGCTCGTCACCTTC
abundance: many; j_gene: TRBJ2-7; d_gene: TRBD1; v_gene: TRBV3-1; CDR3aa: CASSRYRGAYEQYF; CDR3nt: TGTGCCAGCAGCCGCTACAGGGGGGCCTACGAGCAGTACTTC
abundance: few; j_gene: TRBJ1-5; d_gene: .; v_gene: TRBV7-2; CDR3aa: CASSLRVSNQPQHF; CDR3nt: TGTGCCAGCAGCTTAAGGGTTAGCAATCAGCCCCAGCATTTT
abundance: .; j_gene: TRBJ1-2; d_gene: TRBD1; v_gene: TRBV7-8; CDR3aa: CASSFAGGAMGGYTF; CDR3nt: TGTGCCAGCAGCTTTGCAGGGGGCGCGATGGGAGGCTACACCTTC
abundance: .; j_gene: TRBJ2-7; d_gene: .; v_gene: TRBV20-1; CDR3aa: CSARGAGHYEQYF; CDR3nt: TGCAGTGCTAGAGGCGCGGGGCACTACGAGCAGTACTTC
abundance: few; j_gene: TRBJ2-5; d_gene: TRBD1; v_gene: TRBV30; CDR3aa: CAWTVGTDQETQYF; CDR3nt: TGTGCCTGGACTGTTGGGACAGACCAAGAGACCCAGTACTTC
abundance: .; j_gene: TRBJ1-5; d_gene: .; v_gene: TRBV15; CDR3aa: CATSRDSRGNQPQHF; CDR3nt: TGTGCCACCAGCAGAGATTCTCGGGGTAATCAGCCCCAGCATTTT
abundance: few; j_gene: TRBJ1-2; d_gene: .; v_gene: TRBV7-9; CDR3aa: CASSLEGLGAHNYGYTF; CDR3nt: TGTGCCAGCAGCTTAGAGGGACTGGGGGCGCATAACTATGGCTACACCTTC
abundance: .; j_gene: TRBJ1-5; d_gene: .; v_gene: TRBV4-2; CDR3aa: CASSPPGNQPQHF; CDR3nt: TGTGCCAGCAGCCCTCCAGGGAATCAGCCCCAGCATTTT